Below are 30 T cell receptor beta chains sequenced from a single sample in a study of blood T cell repertoires in COVID-19. TCRdb keeps only in-frame clones here, not all; method: immunoSEQ multiplex PCR. The table shows 180,000 or so clones, with approximately 84% occurring only once. Sequencing was carried out using peripheral blood. Source of these receptors: a woman older than 75 with acute or convalescent COVID-19.

As for this clone: This sample includes further DNA sequences coding for the same CDR3. The chain joins TRBV18 to TRBJ1-1; 10 bases agree with TRBD1. This CDR3 region has 15 residues. V shed 4 bases and J 2 bases; nucleotides not matched to a gene: 4. The V gene's germline CDR1 is KGHSH and CDR2 LQKENI. The CDR3 region is CASSQGTGVNTEAFF. In DNA, the CDR3 is TGTGCCAGCTCACAAGGGACAGGGGTTAACACTGAAGCTTTCTTT.

In its sample, this clone was seen once. J is TRBJ2-7 and V is TRBV25-1, with a weak D call TRBD2 (6 bases). The V end lost 5 bases, the J end lost 7 bases, and 12 bases lay between the germline ends. The length of the CDR3 is 12 residues. Germline V gives CDR1 MGHDK, CDR2 SYGVNS. DNA for the CDR3: TGTGCCAGCAGTCTCACGGGGGAAGAGCAGTACTTC. This sequence encodes CASSLTGEEQYF.

The chain uses TRBV6-1 and TRBJ1-2, with 9 bases identical to TRBD1. Germline V gene lookup returns CDR1 MNHNS and CDR2 SASEGT. This CDR3 is built from 16 residues. The J segment lost 8 bases and the V segment lost 4 bases, leaving 14 bases of the junction unmatched. The CDR3 reads CASSARVGTGLVGYTF. CDR3 DNA sequence: TGTGCCAGCAGTGCTAGGGTCGGGACAGGGTTAGTGGGCTACACCTTC.

CDR3 DNA: TGTGCCAGCAGCCCCCAACAGGGGCTGGTCACTGAAGCTTTCTTT. It specifies CASSPQQGLVTEAFF. The V gene is TRBV6-4, the J gene TRBJ1-1; 7 bases are a match to TRBD1. J gave up 4 bases and V 6 bases, and 11 bases lay outside the gene matches. The CDR3 is made up of 15 amino acids. Germline loops: CDR1 MRHNA, CDR2 SNTAGT.

This clone occurred once. The chain uses TRBV10-3 and TRBJ2-3; 8 positions agree with TRBD2. In germline, CDR1 is ENHRY, CDR2 SYGVKD. J gave up 4 bases and V 7 bases, and 10 bases lay outside the gene matches. The CDR3 is 15 amino acids. The CDR3 sequence: CAIKASGSDADTQYF. DNA of the CDR3: TGTGCCATCAAGGCCAGCGGGAGTGACGCAGATACGCAGTATTTT.

The J gene is TRBJ2-1, the V gene TRBV18; D is unresolved. CDR3 length: 13 amino acids. V dropped 3 bases and J dropped 8 bases, with 11 bases sitting between them. Germline lookup yields CDR1 KGHSH and CDR2 LQKENI. CDR3 in DNA: TGTGCCAGCTCACCTACTCTTTCGGATGAGCAGTTCTTC. It is translated as CASSPTLSDEQFF.

V is TRBV19 and J is TRBJ1-5; 8 bases fit TRBD1. CDR3 length: 16 residues. Germline CDR1 is LNHDA and CDR2 is SQIVND (reference sequence). CDR3 sequence: CATGVRSSLDNQPQHF. The CDR3 DNA follows: TGTGCGACAGGGGTCCGATCGTCCTTGGACAATCAGCCCCAGCATTTT.

This clone appeared once. J is TRBJ2-7 and V is TRBV27; D perhaps matches TRBD2 (5 bases). The V end was cut by 6 bases, the J end by 3 bases, with 18 bases between. The CDR3 sequence is 15 residues long. CDR1 is MNHEY and CDR2 is SMNVEV in the germline V gene (reference sequence). The CDR3, as DNA: TGTGCCAGCAGGCATTCGAGAGGGTTCAACTACGAGCAGTACTTC. The encoded protein is CASRHSRGFNYEQYF.

The CDR3 protein is CASIRTGTDTQYF. Written as DNA, the CDR3 is TGTGCCAGCATACGGACAGGGACAGATACGCAGTATTTT. The J gene is TRBJ2-3, the V gene TRBV6-6; 8 bases are a match to TRBD1. With 7 bases clipped from V and 3 bases from J, the junction kept 3 bases outside the gene matches. The CDR3 consists of 13 residues. CDR1 MNHNY and CDR2 SVGAGI come from the germline V gene (reference sequence).

The V call is TRBV5-1, the J call TRBJ2-3, with a possible D match to TRBD2 (5 bases). Germline V gene data show CDR1 as SGHRS and CDR2 as YFSETQ. V dropped 6 bases and J dropped 0 bases, with 11 bases sitting between them. The CDR3 has 14 amino acids. The CDR3 DNA sequence: TGCGCCAGCATGGGTACGGGAAGCACAGATACGCAGTATTTT. This codes for CASMGTGSTDTQYF.

The chain's CDR3 is CASSQYSPSGRAIGSNEQFF. The CDR3 nucleotides are TGTGCCAGCAGCCAATACTCCCCTAGCGGGAGGGCCATTGGAAGCAATGAGCAGTTCTTC. V is TRBV3-1 (or the pseudogene TRBV3-2) and J is TRBJ2-1; 12 nucleotides line up with TRBD2. There are 20 residues in the CDR3. J lost 6 bases, V lost 2 bases, and 17 bases had no gene match. CDR1 is LGHDT and CDR2 is YNNKEL in the germline V gene (reference sequence).

The V call is TRBV19, the J call TRBJ1-5; 8 nucleotides match TRBD1. CDR3 size: 20 residues. CDR1 is LNHDA, CDR2 SQIVND, per germline (reference sequence). Losses at the gene ends were 0 bases for V and 0 bases for J; bases not matched to a gene: 13. Written as DNA, the CDR3 is TGTGCCAGTAGTATAGATTTCAGGGGGCGGGATATACATAGCAATCAGCCCCAGCATTTT. This codes for CASSIDFRGRDIHSNQPQHF.

The V and J genes are TRBV6-2 or TRBV6-3 and TRBJ2-3; TRBD2 matches at 12 bases. CDR3 length: 16 amino acids. V trimming: 5 bases; J trimming: 7 bases; junction bases outside the gene matches: 10. The germline V gene encodes CDR1 MNHEY and CDR2 SVGEGT. The CDR3 sequence: CASSNGGLAGGYTQYF. CDR3 in DNA: TGTGCCAGCAGTAACGGAGGTCTAGCGGGAGGGTATACGCAGTATTTT.

The CDR3 sequence is CASSPTPREQTSGYNEQFF. The CDR3 coding sequence is TGCGCCAGCAGTCCGACCCCGAGGGAACAGACATCGGGATACAATGAGCAGTTCTTC. V gene TRBV10-1 combines with J gene TRBJ2-1, with D tentatively TRBD2 (5 bases). This CDR3 comprises 19 residues. Trimming removed 5 bases from V and 4 bases from J, with 27 bases in between. Germline lookup yields CDR1 WNHNN and CDR2 SYGVQD (reference sequence).

The chain links TRBV19 to TRBJ2-1, with 9 bases aligning to TRBD2. The length of the CDR3 is 16 residues. From germline, CDR1 is LNHDA and CDR2 SQIVND (reference sequence). Germline trimming cut 5 bases from V and 1 base from J; bases unmatched to any gene: 6. This CDR3 reads CASSFWTSASYNEQFF. The CDR3 bases are TGTGCCAGTAGTTTTTGGACTAGCGCTTCCTACAATGAGCAGTTCTTC.

Regarding this clone: This may stem from a read error, because a much larger clone lies one nucleotide away. The gene calls are TRBV18 and TRBJ2-7; 7 nucleotides match TRBD1. Unmatched junction bases numbered 12, after V lost 5 bases and J lost 5 bases. The germline V gene has CDR1 KGHSH and CDR2 LQKENI. The CDR3 length is 15 residues. Here the CDR3 DNA reads TGTGCCAGCTCATCTGCCCGGGACAGTCTGCACGAGCAGTACTTC. It is translated as CASSSARDSLHEQYF.

This chain connects TRBV7-2 to TRBJ1-1; 7 bases align to TRBD1. The CDR3 is made up of 15 amino acids. Germline CDR1 and CDR2: SGHTA and FQGNSA. After removal of 5 bases from V and 5 bases from J, the junction contained 11 bases not matched to a gene. DNA of the CDR3: TGTGCCAGCAGCCCGAGGGTGCTACAGGGGACTGAAGCTTTCTTT. Translation: CASSPRVLQGTEAFF.

The genes are TRBV20-1 and TRBJ2-4; D unclear. The CDR3 is made up of 14 amino acids. Germline V gene lookup returns CDR1 DFQATT and CDR2 SNEGSKA (reference sequence). V gave up 3 bases and J gave up 3 bases, with 12 bases separating them. The CDR3 loop is CSASTPYFKNIQYF. CDR3 nucleotides: TGCAGTGCTAGTACTCCCTACTTCAAAAACATTCAGTACTTC.

This sequence joins TRBV5-1 and TRBJ2-5; D gene ambiguous. This CDR3 comprises 12 residues. The germline V and J ends were trimmed by 0 bases and 5 bases, with 5 bases remaining between them. Germline lookup yields CDR1 SGHRS and CDR2 YFSETQ. Written as DNA, the CDR3 is TGCGCCAGCAGCTTGGATCGGGAGACCCAGTACTTC. Translated, it gives CASSLDRETQYF.

The chain is built from TRBV28 and TRBJ2-1, with 8 bases lining up with TRBD2. This CDR3 has 13 amino acids. Germline loops: CDR1 MDHEN, CDR2 SYDVKM. J gave up 10 bases and V 4 bases, and 6 bases lay outside the gene matches. The chain's CDR3 is CASSSIRLAEQFF. CDR3 coding DNA: TGTGCCAGCAGTTCAATACGACTAGCGGAGCAGTTCTTC.

The chain employs TRBV5-1 and TRBJ2-5, with 9 bases fitting TRBD1. Germline lookup yields CDR1 SGHRS and CDR2 YFSETQ. The CDR3 sequence is 15 residues long. The V gene end was trimmed by 2 bases and the J gene end by 6 bases; junction bases not matched to a gene: 8. The CDR3, as DNA: TGCGCCAGCAGCTTCGGACAGGGGAGGGCAAAGACCCAGTACTTC. Translation: CASSFGQGRAKTQYF.

The gene calls are TRBV7-3 and TRBJ1-2; TRBD1 matches 7 bases. The V and J ends lost 2 bases and 8 bases, in that order; junction bases with no gene match: 5. The CDR3 spans 13 residues. Germline CDR1 and CDR2: SGHTA and FQGTGA. CDR3 sequence (DNA): TGTGCCAGCAGCTTAGAGACAGGGCTGGGCTACACCTTC. Translated, it gives CASSLETGLGYTF. The full variable domain, its missing parts supplied by reference TRBV7-3 and TRBJ1-2, is GAGVSQTPSNKVTEKGKYVELRCDPISGHTALYWYRQSLGQGPEFLIYFQGTGAADDSGLPNDRFFAVRPEGSVSTLKIQRTERGDSAVYLCASSLETGLGYTFGSGTRLTVV.

The chain recombines TRBV7-2 with TRBJ1-3, with 8 nucleotides matching TRBD1. The CDR3 runs 16 residues. Germline assignment: CDR1 SGHTA and CDR2 FQGNSA. V shed 5 bases, J shed 2 bases, and the junction held 8 bases outside the gene matches. The CDR3 sequence is CASSMYRGKTGNTIYF. CDR3 DNA: TGTGCCAGCAGCATGTACAGGGGGAAGACTGGAAACACCATATATTTT.

This chain connects TRBV5-4 to TRBJ2-5; D remains unclear. The CDR3 loop spans 12 amino acids. Looked up from germline, CDR1 is SGHNT and CDR2 is YYREEE (reference sequence). Trimming took off 2 bases at V and 2 bases at J, with 4 bases between the two ends. CDR3 nucleotide sequence: TGTGCCAGCAGCTTTATTCAAGAGACCCAGTACTTC. The encoded protein is CASSFIQETQYF.

The chain uses TRBV19 and TRBJ2-3, with TRBD1 matching 8 bases. This CDR3 spans 20 amino acids. V trimming: 3 bases; J trimming: 10 bases; junction bases outside the gene matches: 27. The V gene's germline CDR1 is LNHDA and CDR2 SQIVND (reference sequence). The CDR3 here is CASSISVGIGTTGATKAQYF. DNA for the CDR3: TGTGCCAGTAGTATCTCGGTCGGGATCGGTACGACAGGGGCCACTAAGGCGCAGTATTTT.

The chain couples TRBV15 to TRBJ1-5; possible D gene TRBD1, 5 bases. From germline, CDR1 is LNHNV and CDR2 YYDKDF (reference sequence). Between the trimmed V and J ends, which lost 3 bases and 6 bases, there was a span of 21 bases. The CDR3 totals 17 residues. DNA of the CDR3: TGTGCCACCAGCAGGCCAGGTAGGCGGGGGGACGGTCAGCCCCAGCATTTT. Its protein is CATSRPGRRGDGQPQHF.

This clone was counted once. The chain carries TRBV4-1 and TRBJ2-4; TRBD1 matches 10 bases. This CDR3 has 16 residues. Unmatched junction bases numbered 7, after V lost 4 bases and J lost 4 bases. Germline assignment: CDR1 MGHRA and CDR2 YSYEKL. CDR3 residues: CASSPWTGGEKNIQYF. Here the CDR3 DNA reads TGCGCCAGCAGCCCCTGGACAGGGGGGGAGAAAAACATTCAGTACTTC.

This chain uses TRBV6-5 with TRBJ2-7; possibly TRBD1 for D (7 bases). The CDR3 runs 14 residues. Germline CDR1 is MNHEY and CDR2 is SVGAGI. Trimming removed 6 bases at V and 7 bases at J, with 19 bases between. CDR3 in DNA: TGTGCCAGCAGCGGAGGGGGCGATTCACATGAGCAGTACTTC. Protein product: CASSGGGDSHEQYF.

This clone was detected once. CDR3 in amino acids: CASSAGTSVEQYF. CDR3 DNA: TGTGCCAGCAGCGCCGGGACTAGCGTCGAGCAGTACTTC. The V gene is TRBV9, the J gene TRBJ2-7, with 10 bases matching TRBD2. With V trimmed by 3 bases and J by 6 bases, 3 bases remained unmatched. The CDR3 is 13 amino acids. The germline gives CDR1 SGDLS, CDR2 YYNGEE.

This clone has more than one count but fewer than ten. The chain recombines TRBV4-2 with TRBJ2-5; the match to TRBD2 covers 9 bases. CDR3 size: 15 residues. V lost 4 bases and J lost 5; bases outside the gene matches: 8. CDR1 LGHNA and CDR2 YNFKEQ come from the germline V gene. CDR3 in DNA: TGTGCCAGCAGCCCACTTAGCGGGAGAGGTGAGACCCAGTACTTC. Protein sequence: CASSPLSGRGETQYF.